These 8 T cell receptor beta chains were all obtained from the same sample, sequenced in a study of T cell responses to AZD1222 COVID-19 vaccine (dated by TCRdb to about 2021). The sample's time point label, in plain terms: about 28 days (+/-7) after the second vaccine dose. The library came from the immunoSEQ multiplex PCR assay. TCRdb took this table from immuneACCESS and kept in-frame rearrangements with V and J called. Such tables lack part of the clones; where checked against another copy, unresolved V genes explain under half of the gap, and the rest is unexplained. The sample table shows tens of thousands of clones, and less than 95% are seen once. The top ten hold more than 7.5% of the sample. This specimen was peripheral blood, taken 28 days after the second AZD1222 dose. These receptors originate from an adult who received the AZD1222 COVID-19 vaccine.

This sequence joins TRBV10-3 and TRBJ2-1; TRBD1 is a possible D gene (6 bases). Trimming left V 6 bases short and J 7 bases short, with 10 bases between. Looked up from germline, CDR1 is ENHRY and CDR2 is SYGVKD. The CDR3 sequence is 12 residues long. The CDR3 protein is CAISGDKNEQFF. CDR3 nucleotides: TGTGCCATCAGCGGGGACAAAAATGAGCAGTTCTTC.

This clone was picked up one time. This sequence joins TRBV28 and TRBJ2-7; the D gene is possibly TRBD2 (6 bases). Deletions cut 0 bases from V and 5 bases from J, with 14 bases between. This CDR3 comprises 15 residues. The germline gives CDR1 MDHEN, CDR2 SYDVKM. This chain's CDR3 is CASSLWGGPADEQYF. The CDR3, as DNA: TGTGCCAGCAGTTTATGGGGGGGACCAGCCGACGAGCAGTACTTC.

Comments on this clone: Other DNA sequences from this sample encode an identical CDR3 as well. The chain is built from TRBV7-9 and TRBJ1-5; D gene unclear. This CDR3 has 12 amino acids. Germline CDR1 is SEHNR and CDR2 is FQNEAQ (reference sequence). V lost 5 bases and J lost 4, with 6 bases in between. CDR3 sequence (DNA): TGTGCCAGCAGCCTAGGAAATCAGCCCCAGCATTTT. As protein: CASSLGNQPQHF.

The V and J genes are TRBV20-1 and TRBJ1-5, with a possible D match to TRBD1 (6 bases). V was pared by 3 bases and J by 4 bases, with 7 bases between. Per the germline V gene, CDR1 is DFQATT and CDR2 is SNEGSKA (reference sequence). CDR3 size: 12 residues. CDR3 region: CSASTGNQPQHF. In nucleotides, the CDR3 is TGCAGTGCTAGTACAGGGAATCAGCCCCAGCATTTT.

The gene calls are TRBV5-1 and TRBJ1-6, with 10 bases matching TRBD1. Germline V gene data show CDR1 as SGHRS and CDR2 as YFSETQ. This CDR3 contains 14 residues. The junction had 3 bases not matched to a gene; V was cut back by 6 bases and J by 6 bases. The CDR3 region is CASNRDRGNSPLHF. CDR3 nucleotide sequence: TGCGCCAGCAACCGGGACAGGGGTAATTCACCCCTCCACTTT.

This chain connects TRBV3-1 (or the pseudogene TRBV3-2) to TRBJ2-3; the match to TRBD2 covers 9 bases. The V gene end was trimmed by 0 bases and the J gene end by 1 base; junction bases not matched to a gene: 5. The CDR3 has 17 amino acids. Germline assignment: CDR1 LGHDT and CDR2 YNNKEL (reference sequence). For the CDR3, the DNA is TGTGCCAGCAGCCAAGAGGGGACTAGCAGACGCACAGATACGCAGTATTTT. It yields the protein CASSQEGTSRRTDTQYF.

This rearrangement joins TRBV30 to TRBJ2-7, with 7 bases identical to TRBD2. The CDR3 is 16 residues long. Germline V gene sequence: CDR1 GTSNPN, CDR2 SVGIG (reference sequence). V lost 0 bases, J lost 0 bases, and 8 bases stayed unmatched. DNA of the CDR3: TGTGCCTGGAGTGTGGGGAGCGGGGTGAGCTCCTACGAGCAGTACTTC. This translates into CAWSVGSGVSSYEQYF.

The V and J genes are TRBV28 and TRBJ1-2; 8 positions agree with TRBD1. V lost 2 bases and J lost 8; bases outside the gene matches: 7. CDR3 length: 14 amino acids. CDR1 and CDR2 from the germline V gene are MDHEN and SYDVKM. Written as DNA, the CDR3 is TGTGCCAGCAGTTTAGGGGCAGGGGGCGAGGGCTACACCTTC. Its protein product is CASSLGAGGEGYTF.